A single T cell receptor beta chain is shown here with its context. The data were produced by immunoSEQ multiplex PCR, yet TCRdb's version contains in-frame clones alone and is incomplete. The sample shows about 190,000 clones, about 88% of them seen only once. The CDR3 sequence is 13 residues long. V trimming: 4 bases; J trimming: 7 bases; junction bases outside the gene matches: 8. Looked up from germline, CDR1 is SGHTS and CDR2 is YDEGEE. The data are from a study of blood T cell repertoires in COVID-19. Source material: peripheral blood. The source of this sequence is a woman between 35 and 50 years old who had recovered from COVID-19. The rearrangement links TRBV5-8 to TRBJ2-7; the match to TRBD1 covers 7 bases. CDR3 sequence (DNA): TGTGCCAGCAGCCTACAGGGGCTGAGGGAGCAGTACTTC. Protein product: CASSLQGLREQYF.